Presented here are 31 T cell receptor beta chains from one specimen sequenced in a study of cytomegalovirus exposure and HLA in healthy donors. Method: immunoSEQ multiplex PCR; TCRdb's copy keeps in-frame clones and lacks some. Among approximately 76,000 clones listed, approximately 94% were seen once. Sample: PBMCs. The receptors stem from a woman aged 18-29 years in good health and CMV-seropositive.

The genes are TRBV9 and TRBJ2-1, with 12 bases fitting TRBD2. The ends lost 0 bases at V and 7 bases at J; junction bases unmatched: 14. The CDR3 runs to 19 residues. Germline CDR1 SGDLS, CDR2 YYNGEE. The CDR3 DNA reads TGTGCCAGCAGCGTAGATCCCCTTAGACTAGCGGGGGCTTCGAATGAGCAGTTCTTC. Translating it yields CASSVDPLRLAGASNEQFF. The complete variable domain, with remaining parts taken from reference TRBV9 and TRBJ2-1, reads DSGVTQTPKHLITATGQRVTLRCSPRSGDLSVYWYQQSLDQGLQFLIQYYNGEERAKGNILERFSAQQFPDLHSELNLSSLELGDSALYFCASSVDPLRLAGASNEQFFGPGTRLTVL.

This clone was picked up one time. For the CDR3, the DNA is TGTGCCAGCTCACCCTTAGCGGGGGGGAACACAGATACGCAGTATTTT. It encodes CASSPLAGGNTDTQYF. V is TRBV18 and J is TRBJ2-3; the match to TRBD2 covers 11 bases. After removal of 3 bases from V and 2 bases from J, the junction contained 4 bases not matched to a gene. CDR1 and CDR2 from the germline V gene are KGHSH and LQKENI. The length of the CDR3 is 16 residues. Complete variable domain (other parts from reference TRBV18 and TRBJ2-3): NAGVMQNPRHLVRRRGQEARLRCSPMKGHSHVYWYRQLPEEGLKFMVYLQKENIIDESGMPKERFSAEFPKEGPSILRIQQVVRGDSAAYFCASSPLAGGNTDTQYFGPGTRLTVL.

The chain is built from TRBV30 and TRBJ1-1; D is ambiguous. The CDR3 has 14 residues. Germline V gene sequence: CDR1 GTSNPN, CDR2 SVGIG (reference sequence). Trimming stripped 4 bases from V and 4 bases from J, with 16 bases between. CDR3 nucleotide sequence: TGTGCCTGGAAGTCACGTTCTTCGGGCACTGAAGCTTTCTTT. Translation: CAWKSRSSGTEAFF.

This clone was seen just once. The rearrangement joins TRBV6-5 to TRBJ2-5; 11 positions match TRBD2. Germline V gene lookup returns CDR1 MNHEY and CDR2 SVGAGI. The CDR3 contains 15 residues. V trimming: 6 bases; J trimming: 4 bases; junction bases outside the gene matches: 7. The CDR3 sequence: CASRKLAGAVETQYF. CDR3 DNA: TGTGCCAGCAGAAAACTAGCGGGAGCTGTAGAGACCCAGTACTTC.

In its sample, this clone was seen once. The J gene is TRBJ1-2, the V gene TRBV7-9, with a possible D match to TRBD1 (5 bases). V lost 4 bases, J lost 7 bases, and 16 bases lay in between. Germline V gene data show CDR1 as SEHNR and CDR2 as FQNEAQ (reference sequence). The CDR3 is 14 amino acids. The CDR3, as DNA: TGTGCCAGCAGCTCCGCCTCAGGGTTAGGTGGCTACACCTTC. This gives the protein CASSSASGLGGYTF.

This chain uses TRBV28 with TRBJ2-1; the match to TRBD1 covers 7 bases. CDR3 length: 14 residues. V lost 4 bases to trimming and J lost 1 base; unmatched junction nucleotides: 1. Germline V gene lookup returns CDR1 MDHEN and CDR2 SYDVKM. The CDR3 bases are TGTGCCAGCAGTTCCAGGGGGTCCTACAATGAGCAGTTCTTC. Its protein product is CASSSRGSYNEQFF.

The CDR3 spells CAISHRETSGNEQFF. The CDR3 DNA sequence: TGTGCCATCAGCCATAGGGAGACTAGCGGGAATGAGCAGTTCTTC. This sequence joins TRBV10-3 and TRBJ2-1; 10 bases align to TRBD2. Germline assignment: CDR1 ENHRY and CDR2 SYGVKD. The V gene end was trimmed by 6 bases and the J gene end by 7 bases; junction bases not matched to a gene: 9. This CDR3 spans 15 amino acids.

The chain combines TRBV7-3 with TRBJ2-1; 8 nucleotides match TRBD2. The J segment lost 10 bases and the V segment lost 2 bases, leaving 7 bases of the junction unmatched. Germline loops: CDR1 SGHTA, CDR2 FQGTGA. The CDR3 has 14 amino acids. The CDR3 bases are TGTGCCAGCAGCTTATCGCGGGAGGTCGGGGAGCAGTTCTTC. It encodes CASSLSREVGEQFF. The whole variable domain, filled in from reference TRBV7-3 and TRBJ2-1, reads GAGVSQTPSNKVTEKGKYVELRCDPISGHTALYWYRQSLGQGPEFLIYFQGTGAADDSGLPNDRFFAVRPEGSVSTLKIQRTERGDSAVYLCASSLSREVGEQFFGPGTRLTVL.

The chain couples TRBV9 to TRBJ2-5; no clear D. Germline assignment: CDR1 SGDLS and CDR2 YYNGEE. This CDR3 is 12 amino acids long. V was pared by 0 bases and J by 5 bases, with 5 bases between. CDR3 loop: CASSVDEETQYF. In DNA, the CDR3 is TGTGCCAGCAGCGTAGATGAGGAGACCCAGTACTTC.

V usage is TRBV28 and J usage is TRBJ2-7; D might be TRBD2 (7 bases). The CDR3 totals 15 residues. Germline-derived CDR1 and CDR2 are MDHEN and SYDVKM. The V and J ends lost 4 bases and 3 bases respectively, with 16 bases between them. This CDR3 reads CASSYTGREGYEQYF. CDR3 bases: TGTGCCAGCAGTTACACAGGGAGGGAAGGCTACGAGCAGTACTTC.

The gene calls are TRBV18 and TRBJ2-5, with D possibly matching TRBD1 (6 bases). Per germline, CDR1 KGHSH and CDR2 LQKENI. The germline V and J ends were trimmed by 3 bases and 5 bases, with 13 bases remaining between them. This CDR3 contains 14 residues. CDR3: CASSPSPQGETQYF. The CDR3 DNA sequence: TGTGCCAGCTCACCCTCCCCTCAGGGGGAGACCCAGTACTTC.

The chain has TRBV7-9 and TRBJ1-1, with D possibly being TRBD1 (6 bases). Between the trimmed V and J ends, which lost 1 base and 3 bases, there was a span of 12 bases. The CDR3 contains 15 residues. The germline V gene has CDR1 SEHNR and CDR2 FQNEAQ (reference sequence). The CDR3 loop is CASSLVQGRDTEAFF. The CDR3 DNA follows: TGTGCCAGCAGCTTAGTACAGGGAAGGGACACTGAAGCTTTCTTT.

This clone showed up just once. This chain connects TRBV19 to TRBJ1-1; D possibly corresponds to TRBD1 (6 bases). V dropped 5 bases and J dropped 4 bases, with 14 bases sitting between them. The V gene's germline CDR1 is LNHDA and CDR2 SQIVND (reference sequence). This CDR3 is 14 amino acids long. CDR3 region: CASSYQQGTTEAFF. CDR3 DNA sequence: TGTGCCAGTAGTTACCAACAGGGTACCACTGAAGCTTTCTTT.

The genes are TRBV7-7 and TRBJ2-7, with a weak D call TRBD2 (7 bases). The V end lost 1 base, the J end lost 6 bases, and 13 bases lay between the germline ends. This CDR3 spans 14 amino acids. Germline assignment: CDR1 SSHAT and CDR2 FNYEAQ (reference sequence). CDR3 residues: CASSLEGGVGEQYF. The CDR3 DNA reads as TGTGCCAGCAGCTTAGAGGGGGGGGTCGGCGAGCAGTACTTC.

This chain uses TRBV11-2 with TRBJ2-5, with 11 bases aligning to TRBD2. In germline, CDR1 is SGHAT, CDR2 FQNNGV. This CDR3 spans 15 amino acids. The V gene end was trimmed by 3 bases and the J gene end by 5 bases; junction bases not matched to a gene: 5. This CDR3 reads CASSFSGRARETQYF. DNA of the CDR3: TGTGCCAGCAGCTTTAGCGGGAGGGCCCGTGAGACCCAGTACTTC.

The V gene is TRBV19, the J gene TRBJ1-4; D possibly corresponds to TRBD1 (6 bases). The CDR3 is 14 amino acids. V lost 8 bases and J 0 bases, leaving 10 bases between the germline ends. Germline V lookup: CDR1 LNHDA, CDR2 SQIVND (reference sequence). CDR3 sequence reads: CASSNRATNEKLFF. CDR3 nucleotides: TGTGCCAGTTCTAACAGGGCAACTAATGAAAAACTGTTTTTT.

V is TRBV7-8 and J is TRBJ2-5, with 7 nucleotides matching TRBD2. CDR1 is SGHVS and CDR2 is FQNEAQ in the germline V gene. This CDR3 is built from 18 residues. J lost 1 base, V lost 3 bases, and 14 bases had no gene match. Written as DNA, the CDR3 is TGTGCCAGCAGCTTCGGCTTATTTGGTGAGCGGGGCCAAGAGACCCAGTACTTC. Its translation is CASSFGLFGERGQETQYF.

The table lists this clone with a count of one. The rearrangement uses TRBV5-1 and TRBJ2-1; TRBD1 matches 9 bases. V lost 3 bases to trimming and J lost 13 bases; unmatched junction nucleotides: 5. CDR3 length equals 12 residues. Germline V gene sequence: CDR1 SGHRS, CDR2 YFSETQ. CDR3 sequence reads: CASSWGQGIQFF. Here the CDR3 DNA reads TGCGCCAGCAGCTGGGGACAGGGTATACAGTTCTTC.

The sample holds one count of this clone. This rearrangement joins TRBV6-5 to TRBJ1-1; 7 bases map to TRBD1. The ends lost 0 bases at V and 4 bases at J; junction bases unmatched: 5. The germline CDR1 and CDR2 sequences are MNHEY and SVGAGI. The CDR3 covers 15 residues. The CDR3 loop is CASSYSGRGSTEAFF. The CDR3 DNA reads as TGTGCCAGCAGTTACTCAGGCAGGGGGAGCACTGAAGCTTTCTTT.

The rearrangement uses TRBV5-4 and TRBJ2-1; 7 bases map to TRBD1. The germline gives CDR1 SGHNT, CDR2 YYREEE (reference sequence). The CDR3 has 17 amino acids. V was clipped by 0 bases and J by 4 bases; unmatched bases: 10. As DNA, the CDR3 is TGTGCCAGCAGCTTGGCCCTAGGGCAGGGGGTATACAATGAGCAGTTCTTC. Its protein is CASSLALGQGVYNEQFF.

The chain is built from TRBV5-1 and TRBJ2-5; tentatively, D is TRBD2 (6 bases). CDR3 length: 14 residues. V shed 1 base and J shed 3 bases, with 10 bases lying between them. CDR1 and CDR2 (germline): SGHRS, YFSETQ. The CDR3 region is CASSLWGGEETQYF. The CDR3 coding sequence is TGCGCCAGCAGCTTGTGGGGCGGGGAAGAGACCCAGTACTTC.

V usage is TRBV30 and J usage is TRBJ2-5; tentative D call: TRBD1 (6 bases). The ends were cut back, 2 bases at V and 4 bases at J, with 11 bases in the middle. The germline V gene encodes CDR1 GTSNPN and CDR2 SVGIG (reference sequence). The CDR3 is 13 amino acids. CDR3 bases: TGTGCCTGGAGTTACAGGGTACGAGAGACCCAGTACTTC. It codes for CAWSYRVRETQYF.

This rearrangement joins TRBV7-2 to TRBJ2-1; D is perhaps TRBD1 (6 bases). The ends were cut back, 7 bases at V and 7 bases at J, with 20 bases in the middle. Looked up from germline, CDR1 is SGHTA and CDR2 is FQGNSA. CDR3 length: 15 amino acids. CDR3 protein: CASTPARLGGNEQFF. In nucleotides, the CDR3 is TGTGCCAGCACTCCTGCCCGATTAGGGGGTAATGAGCAGTTCTTC.

The CDR3 DNA is TGTGCCACCAGCGCGGGATGGGGCCCCCAGTACTTC. Its protein product is CATSAGWGPQYF. The rearrangement joins TRBV15 to TRBJ2-5, with D maybe TRBD2 (6 bases). V was clipped by 5 bases and J by 9 bases, with 13 bases between them. Germline lookup yields CDR1 LNHNV and CDR2 YYDKDF (reference sequence). The CDR3 totals 12 residues.

The chain couples TRBV29-1 to TRBJ2-7, with 8 bases fitting TRBD1. The CDR3 length is 13 residues. Germline CDR1 is SQVTM and CDR2 is ANQGSEA. V lost 7 bases to trimming and J lost 6 bases; unmatched junction nucleotides: 11. The CDR3 coding sequence is TGCAGCGCCGGACAGGGCTTGGTTTCCGAGCAGTACTTC. It codes for CSAGQGLVSEQYF.

The rearrangement links TRBV19 to TRBJ1-6, with D maybe TRBD1 (6 bases). The CDR3 loop spans 15 amino acids. The V end was cut by 6 bases, the J end by 7 bases, with 16 bases between. Looked up from germline, CDR1 is LNHDA and CDR2 is SQIVND (reference sequence). The CDR3: CASSRGGFLNSPLHF. DNA for the CDR3: TGTGCCAGTAGCAGGGGAGGGTTCCTCAATTCACCCCTCCACTTT.

This clone was seen just once. The chain recombines TRBV10-3 with TRBJ2-1, with 12 bases that match TRBD2. Germline lookup yields CDR1 ENHRY and CDR2 SYGVKD. Germline trimming cut 2 bases from V and 7 bases from J; bases unmatched to any gene: 3. The CDR3 contains 15 residues. CDR3 in amino acids: CAISEGLAGRNEQFF. For the CDR3, the DNA is TGTGCCATCAGTGAGGGACTAGCGGGACGGAATGAGCAGTTCTTC.

This chain uses TRBV16 with TRBJ2-3; 7 nucleotides match TRBD2. CDR1 KGHSY and CDR2 FQNENV come from the germline V gene. Losses at the gene ends were 0 bases for V and 1 base for J; bases not matched to a gene: 1. The CDR3 spans 15 residues. CDR3 in DNA: TGTGCCAGCAGCCAATCGCTAGCGGGCACAGATACGCAGTATTTT. Translating gives CASSQSLAGTDTQYF.

The rearrangement uses TRBV6-5 and TRBJ2-7, with TRBD2 matching 7 bases. This CDR3 region has 14 residues. The ends lost 6 bases at V and 6 bases at J; junction bases unmatched: 11. Germline V gene sequence: CDR1 MNHEY, CDR2 SVGAGI. The DNA for the CDR3 is TGTGCCAGCAGCCGGACTAGTTCTGGATTCGAGCAGTACTTC. It specifies CASSRTSSGFEQYF.

The V call is TRBV7-9, the J call TRBJ1-1; 9 bases line up with TRBD1. Trimming cost V 3 bases and J 6 bases; bases outside gene matches: 8. There are 15 residues in the CDR3. In germline, CDR1 is SEHNR, CDR2 FQNEAQ (reference sequence). The CDR3 loop is CASSFSLTGGSEAFF. DNA for the CDR3: TGTGCCAGCAGCTTCTCTCTTACAGGGGGCTCTGAAGCTTTCTTT.

The chain is built from TRBV4-3 and TRBJ2-1, with a possible D match to TRBD2 (7 bases). The CDR3 totals 17 residues. Trimming removed 0 bases from V and 10 bases from J, with 22 bases in between. Germline-derived CDR1 and CDR2 are LGHNA and YSLEER. CDR3 in DNA: TGCGCCAGCAGCCAAGATTGGGGGGGGGCTAGCGCGGGGGAGCAGTTCTTC. Translated: CASSQDWGGASAGEQFF.